One sample yielded the 30 T cell receptor beta chains listed below, sequenced in a study of Ad26.COV2.S vaccination and SARS-CoV-2 variants. The treatment was: some 20 received Ad26.COV2.S at low or high dose, single or two shots; 5 received placebo; per-sample allocation not given. Samples analyzed were those drawn on day 63 after the first vaccine or placebo injection. Repertoires were generated with immunoSEQ multiplex PCR, while TCRdb's copy carries only in-frame clones and drops some. Counted here are about 260,000 clones, approximately 90% occurring once; the ten biggest clones make up less than 3.5%. Here the sequenced sample was peripheral blood, taken in a trial of Ad26.COV2.S vaccine versus placebo. All receptors derive from a person between 18 and 60 years old who received the Ad26.COV2.S COVID-19 vaccine or a placebo.

The rearrangement links TRBV28 to TRBJ2-7; TRBD1 agrees at 9 bases. The CDR3 has 14 residues. The V gene's germline CDR1 is MDHEN and CDR2 SYDVKM. V dropped 6 bases and J dropped 4; count of bases not matched to a gene: 7. CDR3 coding DNA: TGTGCCAGCAGCCCACAGGGGGCCGGGTACGAGCAGTACGTC. This translates into CASSPQGAGYEQYV.

J is TRBJ2-3 and V is TRBV20-1; possibly TRBD2 for D (5 bases). Trimming removed 3 bases from V and 1 base from J, with 14 bases in between. This CDR3 has 15 amino acids. The V gene's germline CDR1 is DFQATT and CDR2 SNEGSKA (reference sequence). The CDR3 bases are TGCAGTGCTAGTCGTCGGGAAAAGGGCACAGATACGCAGTATTTT. Amino acid sequence: CSASRREKGTDTQYF.

The gene calls are TRBV7-2 and TRBJ1-2; D not resolved. The CDR3 length is 14 residues. The V and J ends lost 0 bases and 2 bases respectively, with 7 bases between them. Germline V CDR1 and CDR2: SGHTA, FQGNSA. CDR3 in DNA: TGTGCCAGCAGCTTAGCGCACGCAAACTATGGCTACACCTTC. As protein: CASSLAHANYGYTF.

The V gene is TRBV6-2 or TRBV6-3, the J gene TRBJ2-1; a weak D match, TRBD1 (5 bases). Germline-derived CDR1 and CDR2 are MNHEY and SVGEGT. Trimming cost V 2 bases and J 5 bases, with 10 bases left between them. The CDR3 covers 14 residues. This chain's CDR3 is CASSYQRQNNEQFF. CDR3 in DNA: TGTGCCAGCAGTTACCAGCGACAGAACAATGAGCAGTTCTTC.

The chain carries TRBV14 and TRBJ2-7, with D unclear. Germline V gene lookup returns CDR1 SGHDN and CDR2 FVKESK. Trimming left V 4 bases short and J 0 bases short, with 4 bases between. The CDR3 has 12 residues. The DNA for the CDR3 is TGTGCCAGCAGCCTCATCTCCTACGAGCAGTACTTC. It codes for CASSLISYEQYF.

The chain joins TRBV6-2 or TRBV6-3 to TRBJ2-6; D call uncertain. Germline loops: CDR1 MNHEY, CDR2 SVGEGT. V gave up 4 bases and J gave up 6 bases, with 10 bases separating them. CDR3 length equals 14 residues. This CDR3 is CASSLPFSANVLTF. The CDR3 bases are TGTGCCAGCAGTTTGCCCTTTTCGGCCAACGTCCTGACTTTC.

The J gene is TRBJ2-7, the V gene TRBV7-3, with 8 positions matching TRBD2. Per the germline V gene, CDR1 is SGHTA and CDR2 is FQGTGA. V shed 4 bases, J shed 6 bases, and the junction held 11 bases outside the gene matches. The CDR3 is 15 residues long. CDR3 sequence: CASSSLAGGPREQYF. The CDR3 region has the DNA TGTGCCAGCAGCTCCCTGGCGGGGGGCCCTCGCGAGCAGTACTTC.

This chain joins TRBV19 and TRBJ2-1, with 9 bases aligning to TRBD2. V lost 5 bases, J lost 2 bases, and 4 bases stayed unmatched. Germline V CDR1 and CDR2: LNHDA, SQIVND (reference sequence). This CDR3 is 15 amino acids long. DNA for the CDR3: TGTGCCAGTAGTGAGGAGCGGGGGGCCTACAATGAGCAGTTCTTC. Translating it yields CASSEERGAYNEQFF.

In this sample, this clone turned up a few times. The chain is built from TRBV21-1 and TRBJ2-2; the D call of TRBD2 is as the table states it, not checked on the DNA. TRBV21-1 is flagged as a pseudogene. This CDR3 spans 20 amino acids. CDR3 coding DNA: TGTGCCAGCAGCAAAAAAATCCGGGGGGCGGGACTAGCGAACACCGGGGAGCTGTTTTTT. Translation: CASSKKIRGAGLANTGELFF.

As DNA, the CDR3 is TGTGCCAGCAGTTACGGGACAGGGGGCTATGGCTACACCTTC. Protein: CASSYGTGGYGYTF. The V gene is TRBV6-5, the J gene TRBJ1-2; TRBD1 agrees at 11 bases. Germline V lookup: CDR1 MNHEY, CDR2 SVGAGI. The CDR3 is 14 amino acids. J lost 4 bases, V lost 2 bases, and 0 bases had no gene match.

V is TRBV4-1 and J is TRBJ2-4; TRBD2 matches 10 bases. This CDR3 has 15 amino acids. CDR1 is MGHRA and CDR2 is YSYEKL in the germline V gene. Trimming cost V 8 bases and J 6 bases; bases outside gene matches: 10. Written as DNA, the CDR3 is TGCGCCAGCGGTGGACTAGCGGTGGTAGGAAACATTCAGTACTTC. Its translation: CASGGLAVVGNIQYF.

Of note for this clone: The same CDR3 also results from other DNA sequences found in this sample. V is TRBV6-1 and J is TRBJ1-2; TRBD1 matches 7 bases. Germline CDR1 reads MNHNS; CDR2 reads SASEGT. The CDR3 contains 13 residues. The J segment lost 2 bases and the V segment lost 3 bases, leaving 0 bases of the junction unmatched. The CDR3 loop is CASSETGNYGYTF. In nucleotides, the CDR3 is TGTGCCAGCAGTGAGACAGGGAACTATGGCTACACCTTC.

V usage is TRBV5-1 and J usage is TRBJ1-2; 7 bases map to TRBD1. Trimming took 1 base from V and 8 from J; bases not matched to a gene: 11. This CDR3 is 15 amino acids long. Germline assignment: CDR1 SGHRS and CDR2 YFSETQ. The CDR3 DNA reads as TGCGCCAGCAGCTTGAGAAAAGGGGGCGGCTCGGGCTACACCTTC. As protein: CASSLRKGGGSGYTF.

V and J are TRBV10-3 and TRBJ2-5, with no clear D. Trimming pared 3 bases from V and 2 bases from J, leaving 7 bases between. Per the germline V gene, CDR1 is ENHRY and CDR2 is SYGVKD. The CDR3 totals 13 residues. The CDR3 loop reads CAISERLQETQYF. CDR3 sequence (DNA): TGTGCCATCAGTGAACGATTACAAGAGACCCAGTACTTC.

V and J are TRBV4-1 and TRBJ1-2; D is ambiguous. Germline values: CDR1 MGHRA, CDR2 YSYEKL. The CDR3 spans 19 residues. Trimming took off 1 base at V and 0 bases at J, with 21 bases between the two ends. CDR3 protein: CASSQGFQAFLSSNYGYTF. The CDR3 DNA sequence: TGCGCCAGCAGCCAAGGGTTCCAGGCATTCCTCTCGTCTAACTATGGCTACACCTTC.

This chain links TRBV6-6 with TRBJ1-3; no clear D. Germline CDR1 MNHNY, CDR2 SVGAGI (reference sequence). V was pared by 0 bases and J by 1 base, with 10 bases between. The CDR3 is 16 residues long. The CDR3 spells CASSYSSGISGNTIYF. CDR3 nucleotide sequence: TGTGCCAGCAGTTACTCCAGCGGGATTTCTGGAAACACCATATATTTT.

V is TRBV6-2 or TRBV6-3 and J is TRBJ1-5; D gene unclear. CDR3 length equals 17 residues. V lost 2 bases and J lost 7, with 21 bases in between. CDR1 and CDR2 from the germline V gene are MNHEY and SVGEGT. The CDR3 loop is CASSYPYAGLRRQPQHF. Here the CDR3 DNA reads TGTGCCAGCAGTTACCCCTACGCGGGTTTACGGCGGCAGCCCCAGCATTTT.

The gene calls are TRBV18 and TRBJ2-1; D might be TRBD2 (6 bases). This CDR3 contains 17 residues. The V gene's germline CDR1 is KGHSH and CDR2 LQKENI. V gave up 3 bases and J gave up 0 bases, with 15 bases separating them. The CDR3 DNA follows: TGTGCCAGCTCACCCGCCCGAACGACTAGCTCCTACAATGAGCAGTTCTTC. The encoded protein is CASSPARTTSSYNEQFF. The entire variable domain, with the rest obtained from reference TRBV18 and TRBJ2-1, is as follows: NAGVMQNPRHLVRRRGQEARLRCSPMKGHSHVYWYRQLPEEGLKFMVYLQKENIIDESGMPKERFSAEFPKEGPSILRIQQVVRGDSAAYFCASSPARTTSSYNEQFFGPGTRLTVL.

The chain joins TRBV7-2 to TRBJ1-1; 8 bases fit TRBD1. The CDR3 runs to 15 residues. Germline V CDR1 and CDR2: SGHTA, FQGNSA. With V trimmed by 5 bases and J by 7 bases, 12 bases remained unmatched. The CDR3 DNA is TGTGCCAGCAGCGGACAGGGCCCACTTCCCCATGAAGCTTTCTTT. This gives the protein CASSGQGPLPHEAFF.

The sample holds a few counts of this clone. The V gene is TRBV5-1, the J gene TRBJ1-5; possibly TRBD1 for D (5 bases). The germline CDR1 and CDR2 sequences are SGHRS and YFSETQ. The CDR3 covers 14 residues. The V gene lost 4 bases and the J gene lost 3 bases, with 11 bases spanning the gap. The CDR3 DNA reads TGCGCCAGCAGCCCCGGGGACTCCAATCAGCCCCAGCATTTT. Its translation: CASSPGDSNQPQHF.

This chain links TRBV28 with TRBJ1-2, with a tentative D call TRBD1 (6 bases). CDR3 length: 14 amino acids. The V end was cut by 3 bases, the J end by 0 bases, with 8 bases between. Germline CDR1 and CDR2: MDHEN and SYDVKM. In DNA, the CDR3 is TGTGCCAGCAGTTTGAACAGGGCTAACTATGGCTACACCTTC. Its translation: CASSLNRANYGYTF.

This clone was recorded only once. The V and J genes are TRBV18 and TRBJ1-4, with TRBD1 matching 7 bases. With V trimmed by 3 bases and J by 0 bases, 13 bases remained unmatched. The CDR3 is 19 residues long. Germline-derived CDR1 and CDR2 are KGHSH and LQKENI. The CDR3 loop reads CASSPIRDSHFATNEKLFF. The CDR3 bases are TGTGCCAGCTCACCCATCCGGGACAGCCATTTTGCAACTAATGAAAAACTGTTTTTT. Filled out from reference TRBV18 and TRBJ1-4, the complete variable domain reads NAGVMQNPRHLVRRRGQEARLRCSPMKGHSHVYWYRQLPEEGLKFMVYLQKENIIDESGMPKERFSAEFPKEGPSILRIQQVVRGDSAAYFCASSPIRDSHFATNEKLFFGSGTQLSVL.

This chain connects TRBV6-2 or TRBV6-3 to TRBJ2-7; D gene unclear. CDR1 and CDR2 (germline): MNHEY, SVGEGT. The CDR3 is made up of 13 amino acids. CDR3 protein: CASSYKGPYGQYV. CDR3 nucleotides: TGTGCCAGCAGTTACAAGGGTCCCTACGGGCAGTACGTC.

This rearrangement joins TRBV4-1 to TRBJ2-3; D unclear. Germline-derived CDR1 and CDR2 are MGHRA and YSYEKL. The CDR3 totals 16 residues. V gave up 0 bases and J gave up 2 bases, with 12 bases separating them. The CDR3 DNA is TGCGCCAGCAGCCAAGATGGGCGCCTCTTCACAGATACGCAGTATTTT. It encodes CASSQDGRLFTDTQYF.

This chain connects TRBV27 to TRBJ1-5; D gene unclear. Trimming shortened V by 3 bases and J by 5 bases, and 14 bases separated the two germline ends. This CDR3 has 15 amino acids. Germline lookup yields CDR1 MNHEY and CDR2 SMNVEV (reference sequence). As DNA, the CDR3 is TGTGCCAGCAGTTTTAAAGGGCAGGTTGATCAGCCCCAGCATTTT. It encodes CASSFKGQVDQPQHF.

This sequence joins TRBV2 and TRBJ1-1; no clear D gene. The germline CDR1 and CDR2 sequences are SNHLY and FYNNEI. The CDR3 has 14 amino acids. Trimming cost V 2 bases and J 0 bases, with 7 bases left between them. The CDR3 DNA follows: TGTGCCAGCAGTGAATTCGGGGTGAACACTGAAGCTTTCTTT. Protein sequence: CASSEFGVNTEAFF.

The rearrangement uses TRBV7-9 and TRBJ1-1, with D maybe TRBD1 (6 bases). From germline, CDR1 is SEHNR and CDR2 FQNEAQ (reference sequence). This CDR3 region has 14 residues. Trimming pared 6 bases from V and 4 bases from J, leaving 15 bases between. CDR3: CASRPDRSGTEAFF. In DNA, the CDR3 is TGTGCCAGCAGGCCCGACAGGTCGGGCACTGAAGCTTTCTTT.

The chain carries TRBV18 and TRBJ2-7; D perhaps matches TRBD1 (6 bases). The CDR3 runs 14 residues. From germline, CDR1 is KGHSH and CDR2 LQKENI. V lost 3 bases to trimming and J lost 0 bases, with 9 bases between them. The CDR3 DNA follows: TGTGCCAGCTCACCGGGGGCCCACTCCTACGAGCAGTACTTC. Its translation is CASSPGAHSYEQYF.

V is TRBV5-8 and J is TRBJ2-2; D not resolved. CDR1 SGHTS and CDR2 YDEGEE come from the germline V gene. The CDR3 runs 12 residues. Trimming took off 7 bases at V and 6 bases at J, with 10 bases between the two ends. DNA for the CDR3: TGTGCCAGCCTCCTGTGGGCCGGGGAGCTGTTTTTT. Translation: CASLLWAGELFF. The full variable domain, its missing parts supplied by reference TRBV5-8 and TRBJ2-2, is EAGVTQSPTHLIKTRGQQATLRCSPISGHTSVYWYQQALGLGLQFLLWYDEGEERNRGNFPPRFSGRQFPNYSSELNVNALELEDSALYLCASLLWAGELFFGEGSRLTVL.

This clone has more than one count but fewer than ten. V is TRBV1 and J is TRBJ1-3; TRBD1, the D gene given by the table, was not confirmed from the DNA. TRBV1 is a known pseudogene. The CDR3 spans 17 residues. DNA of the CDR3: TGCACCAGCAGCCAAGCTTTGCACAGGAAAAGTGGAAACACCATATATTTT. This codes for CTSSQALHRKSGNTIYF.